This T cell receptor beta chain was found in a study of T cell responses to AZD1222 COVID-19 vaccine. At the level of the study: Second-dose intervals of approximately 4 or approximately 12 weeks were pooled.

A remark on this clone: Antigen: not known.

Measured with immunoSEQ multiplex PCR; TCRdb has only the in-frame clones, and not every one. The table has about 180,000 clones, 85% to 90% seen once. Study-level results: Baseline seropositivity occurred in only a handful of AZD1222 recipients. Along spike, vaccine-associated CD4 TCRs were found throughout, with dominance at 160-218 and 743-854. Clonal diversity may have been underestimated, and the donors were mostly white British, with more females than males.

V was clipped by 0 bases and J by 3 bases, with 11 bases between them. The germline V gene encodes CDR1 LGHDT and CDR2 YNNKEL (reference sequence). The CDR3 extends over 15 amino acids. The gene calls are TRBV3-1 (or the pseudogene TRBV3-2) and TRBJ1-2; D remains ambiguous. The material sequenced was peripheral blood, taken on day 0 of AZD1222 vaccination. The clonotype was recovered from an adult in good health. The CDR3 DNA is TGTGCCAGCAGCCAAGATCAGAGCGAAGACTATGGCTACACCTTC. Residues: CASSQDQSEDYGYTF.